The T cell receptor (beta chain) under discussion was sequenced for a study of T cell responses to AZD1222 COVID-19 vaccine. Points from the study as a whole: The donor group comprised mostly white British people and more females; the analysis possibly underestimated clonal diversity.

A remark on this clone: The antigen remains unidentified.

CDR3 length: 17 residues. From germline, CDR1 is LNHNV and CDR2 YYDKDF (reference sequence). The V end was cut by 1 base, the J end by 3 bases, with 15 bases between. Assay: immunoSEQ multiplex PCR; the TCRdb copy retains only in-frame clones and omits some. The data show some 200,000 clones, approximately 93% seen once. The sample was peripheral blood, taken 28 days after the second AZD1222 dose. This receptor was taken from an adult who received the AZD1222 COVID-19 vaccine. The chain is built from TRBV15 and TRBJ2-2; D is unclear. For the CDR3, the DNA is TGTGCCACCAGCAGAGCCGTGGGAAGATTATACACCGGGGAGCTGTTTTTT. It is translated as CATSRAVGRLYTGELFF.